This T cell receptor beta chain was sequenced in a study of T cell responses to AZD1222 COVID-19 vaccine. Study findings and constraints: Of the AZD1222 recipients, only 6 or 7 were seropositive at baseline. Females made up more of the donors, who were largely white British, and clonal diversity may have come out too low.

Data came from immunoSEQ multiplex PCR; TCRdb stores just in-frame clones and leaves some out. The table has around 63,000 clones, approximately 85% seen once. V was cut by 3 bases and J by 0 bases, with 9 bases left in between. In germline, CDR1 is MRHNA, CDR2 SNTAGT. This CDR3 is 15 amino acids long. To note about this clone: Antigen specificity is unknown.

The clonotype comes from an adult in good health. The sample consisted of peripheral blood, taken on day 0 of AZD1222 vaccination. The rearrangement links TRBV6-4 to TRBJ2-1; D may match TRBD1 or TRBD2 (6 bases each). CDR3 coding DNA: TGTGCCAGCAGTGAAGGGGGGAGCTCCTACAATGAGCAGTTCTTC. As protein: CASSEGGSSYNEQFF.